The clone carrying this TCR beta chain was recorded many times. The data were taken from a study of T-cell memory formation after mild COVID-19. TCRdb reprocessed the 5' RACE reads via MiXCR and lists one record per CDR3 protein. Of roughly 110,000 distinct CDR3 sequences listed, about 15% are singletons. The sequence was collected from an adult woman who had mild COVID-19 (a few samples of this study predate the infection). Cell type and time point are not known. What was sequenced was PBMCs or a T cell subset sorted from them (not recorded which).

CDR3 nucleotide sequence: TGTGCCAGCAGCCGACAACCGGGACGGGAATACACCGGGGAGCTGTTTTTT. The encoded protein is CASSRQPGREYTGELFF. The J gene is TRBJ2-2, the V gene TRBV5-5, with D perhaps given as TRBD1 or TRBD2 (5 bases each). Between the trimmed V and J ends, which lost 4 bases and 3 bases, there was a span of 19 bases. CDR1 and CDR2 (germline): SGHKS, YYEKEE (reference sequence). This CDR3 has 17 residues.